This TCR beta chain was identified in a study of early T cells in non-severe SARS-CoV-2 infection. Study-wide points: Reliance on VDJdb matching favored anti-spike CD8 responses; private and CD4 specificities were missed.

To note about this clonotype: As yet, its antigen is unknown.

The germline V gene has CDR1 DFQATT and CDR2 SNEGSKA (reference sequence). The CDR3 length is 15 residues. V was pared by 3 bases and J by 3 bases, with 1 base of the junction left unmatched. Researchers tagged individual cDNA molecules with unique molecular identifiers. TCRdb analysed the 5' RACE reads with MiXCR anew, one entry per CDR3 protein. Seen here are about 30,000 distinct CDR3 sequences, 6.6% observed once, and the top ten hold about 40%. The sample consisted of whole blood. The chain couples TRBV20-1 to TRBJ2-2, with 13 bases aligning to TRBD2. This clonotype originated in an adult who was a healthcare worker with PCR-confirmed SARS-CoV-2 infection or an uninfected control (not recorded which). DNA for the CDR3: TGCAGTGCTAGCACTAGCGGGAGGGACACCGGGGAGCTGTTTTTT. Amino acids: CSASTSGRDTGELFF.